This TCR beta chain derives from a study of blood T cell repertoires in COVID-19. As for the study in general: Material from acute and convalescent COVID-19 was sourced from the United States, Italy and Spain.

Assignment of participants to cohorts was predicated upon participant-reported clinical history. Cohort 3 recovery required two negative PCRs, clearance, or symptom resolution. Profiled with immunoSEQ multiplex PCR; TCRdb holds only in-frame clones, not every one. The sample has under 450,000 clones, around 86% seen once; the top ten hold roughly 5.1%. Trimming shortened V by 10 bases and J by 3 bases, and 19 bases separated the two germline ends. Per germline, CDR1 SNHLY and CDR2 FYNNEI. The CDR3 contains 14 residues. The sequencing input was PBMCs or T cells enriched from blood (not recorded which). V usage is TRBV2 and J usage is TRBJ2-7; tentative D call: TRBD2 (6 bases). This sequence originates from a woman aged 45-65 years who had recovered from COVID-19. The CDR3 bases are TGTGCCACCAGACCCGGGACTCAAAACTACGAGCAGTACTTC. Translating it yields CATRPGTQNYEQYF.